The T cell receptor beta chain under discussion was sequenced for a study of cytomegalovirus exposure and HLA in healthy donors. Only in-frame clones appear in the TCRdb table, and some are missing; sequencing was by immunoSEQ multiplex PCR. Seen here are approximately 150,000 clones, roughly 86% observed once, and the top ten hold less than 3.5%. Study outcomes and limitations: According to a later analysis, TCR clusters from the first cohort tended to co-occur in the roughly 130 validation repertoires. According to the study, 160 or so TCR beta chains were cytomegalovirus-associated. The majority of TCR sequences were rare, yet some public TCRs appeared in many donors.

Trimming took off 2 bases at V and 10 bases at J, with 9 bases between the two ends. The CDR3 length is 12 residues. Germline V gene sequence: CDR1 SGHTA, CDR2 FQGNSA. Of note for this clone: The target antigen is unknown.

Sequencing was carried out using PBMCs. This receptor was taken from a man aged 18 to 30 in good health and CMV-seropositive. V and J are TRBV7-2 and TRBJ2-1; D is unclear. As DNA, the CDR3 is TGTGCCAGCAGCTTAACTATGAGGGAGCAGTTCTTC. This gives the protein CASSLTMREQFF.